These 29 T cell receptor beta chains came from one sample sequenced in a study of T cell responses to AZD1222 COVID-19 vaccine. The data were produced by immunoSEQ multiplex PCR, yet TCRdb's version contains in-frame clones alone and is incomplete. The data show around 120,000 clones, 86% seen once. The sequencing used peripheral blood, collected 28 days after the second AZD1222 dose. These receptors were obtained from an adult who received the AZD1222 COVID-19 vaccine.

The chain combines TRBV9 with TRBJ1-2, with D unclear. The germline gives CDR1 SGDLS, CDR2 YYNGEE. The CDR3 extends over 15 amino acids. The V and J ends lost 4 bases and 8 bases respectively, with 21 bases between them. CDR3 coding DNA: TGTGCCAGCAGCCCAATAACGGACGTAGGATTCGGCTACACCTTC. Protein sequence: CASSPITDVGFGYTF.

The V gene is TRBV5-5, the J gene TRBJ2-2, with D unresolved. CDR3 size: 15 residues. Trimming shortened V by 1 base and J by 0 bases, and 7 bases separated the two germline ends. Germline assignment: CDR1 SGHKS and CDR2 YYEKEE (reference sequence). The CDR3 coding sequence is TGTGCCAGCAGCTTGACGCAGGCGAACACCGGGGAGCTGTTTTTT. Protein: CASSLTQANTGELFF.

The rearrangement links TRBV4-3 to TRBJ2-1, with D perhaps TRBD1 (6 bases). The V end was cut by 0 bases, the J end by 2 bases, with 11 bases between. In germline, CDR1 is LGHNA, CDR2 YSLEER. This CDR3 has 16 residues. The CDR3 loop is CASSQDPRGTYNEQFF. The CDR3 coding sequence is TGCGCCAGCAGCCAAGATCCCAGGGGTACCTACAATGAGCAGTTCTTC.

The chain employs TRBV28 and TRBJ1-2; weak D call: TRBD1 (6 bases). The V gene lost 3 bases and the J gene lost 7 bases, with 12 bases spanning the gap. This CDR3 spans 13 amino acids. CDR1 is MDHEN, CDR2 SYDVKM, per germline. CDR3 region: CASSFPGGGGYTF. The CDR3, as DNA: TGTGCCAGCAGTTTCCCGGGGGGCGGTGGCTACACCTTC.

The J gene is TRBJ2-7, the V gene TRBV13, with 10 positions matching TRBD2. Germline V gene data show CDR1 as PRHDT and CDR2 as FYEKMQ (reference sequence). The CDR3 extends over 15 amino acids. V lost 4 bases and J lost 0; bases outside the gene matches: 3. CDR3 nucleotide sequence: TGTGCCAGCAGCTCAGGACTAGCGGCCTCCTACGAGCAGTACTTC. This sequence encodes CASSSGLAASYEQYF.

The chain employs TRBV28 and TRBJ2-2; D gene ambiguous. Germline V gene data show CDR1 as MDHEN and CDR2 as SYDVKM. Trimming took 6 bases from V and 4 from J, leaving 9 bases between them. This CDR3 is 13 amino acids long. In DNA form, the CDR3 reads TGTGCCAGCAGACAATCTTCCACCGGGGAGCTGTTTTTT. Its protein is CASRQSSTGELFF.

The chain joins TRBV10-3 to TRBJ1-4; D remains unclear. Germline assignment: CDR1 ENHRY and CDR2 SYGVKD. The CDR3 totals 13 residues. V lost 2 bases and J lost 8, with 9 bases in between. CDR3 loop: CAISEAGSEKLFF. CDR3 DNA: TGTGCCATCAGTGAGGCAGGTAGCGAAAAACTGTTTTTT.

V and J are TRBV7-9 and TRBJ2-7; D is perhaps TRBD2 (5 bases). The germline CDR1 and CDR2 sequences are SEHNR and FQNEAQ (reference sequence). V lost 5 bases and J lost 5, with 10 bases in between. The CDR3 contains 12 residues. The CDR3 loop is CASSPAGNEQYF. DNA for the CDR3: TGTGCCAGCAGCCCCGCCGGGAACGAGCAGTACTTC.

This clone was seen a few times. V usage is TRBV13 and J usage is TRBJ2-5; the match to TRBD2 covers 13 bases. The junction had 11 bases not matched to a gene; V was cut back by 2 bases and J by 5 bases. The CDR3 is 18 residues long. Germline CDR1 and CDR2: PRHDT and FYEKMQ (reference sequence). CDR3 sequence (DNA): TGTGCCAGCAGCTTAACACTAGCGGGGGGGCCGGAGTGGGAGACCCAGTACTTC. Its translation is CASSLTLAGGPEWETQYF.

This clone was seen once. The CDR3 here is CASSFSWVSSGNTIYF. In DNA, the CDR3 is TGTGCCAGCAGCTTCAGCTGGGTGTCTTCTGGAAACACCATATATTTT. The chain recombines TRBV7-9 with TRBJ1-3; D unresolved. V shed 3 bases and J shed 1 base, with 13 bases lying between them. This CDR3 contains 16 residues. Germline CDR1 is SEHNR and CDR2 is FQNEAQ (reference sequence). The whole variable domain, remainder taken from reference TRBV7-9 and TRBJ1-3, is DTGVSQNPRHKITKRGQNVTFRCDPISEHNRLYWYRQTLGQGPEFLTYFQNEAQLEKSRLLSDRFSAERPKGSFSTLEIQRTEQGDSAMYLCASSFSWVSSGNTIYFGEGSWLTVV.

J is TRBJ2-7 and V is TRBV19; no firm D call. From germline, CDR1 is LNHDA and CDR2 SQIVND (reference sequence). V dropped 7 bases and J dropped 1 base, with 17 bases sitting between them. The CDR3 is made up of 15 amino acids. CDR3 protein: CASTPRGSASYEQYF. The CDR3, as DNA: TGTGCCAGTACTCCCAGAGGATCAGCGTCCTACGAGCAGTACTTC.

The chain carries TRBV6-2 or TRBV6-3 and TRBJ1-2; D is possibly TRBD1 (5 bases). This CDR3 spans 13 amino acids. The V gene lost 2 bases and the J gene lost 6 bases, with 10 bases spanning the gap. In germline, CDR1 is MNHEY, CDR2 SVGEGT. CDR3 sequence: CASSYPGTNGYTF. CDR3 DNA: TGTGCCAGCAGTTACCCAGGGACGAATGGCTACACCTTC.

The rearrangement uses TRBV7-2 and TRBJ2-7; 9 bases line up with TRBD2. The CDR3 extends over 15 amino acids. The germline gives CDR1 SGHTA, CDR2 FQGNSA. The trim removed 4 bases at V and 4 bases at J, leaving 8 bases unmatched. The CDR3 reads CASSSEASGTYEQYF. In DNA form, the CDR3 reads TGTGCCAGCAGCTCGGAGGCTAGCGGGACTTACGAGCAGTACTTC.

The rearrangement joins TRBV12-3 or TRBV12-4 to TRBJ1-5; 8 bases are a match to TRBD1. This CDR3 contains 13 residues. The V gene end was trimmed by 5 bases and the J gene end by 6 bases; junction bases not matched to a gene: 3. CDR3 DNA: TGTGCCAGCAGTGGACAGGGCCTTCAGCCCCAGCATTTT. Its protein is CASSGQGLQPQHF.

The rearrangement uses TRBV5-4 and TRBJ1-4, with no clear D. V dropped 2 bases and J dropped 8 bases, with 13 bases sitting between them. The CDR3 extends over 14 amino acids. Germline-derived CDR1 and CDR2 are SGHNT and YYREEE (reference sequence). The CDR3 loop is CASSFWQSNEKLFF. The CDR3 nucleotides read TGTGCCAGCAGCTTTTGGCAGTCCAACGAAAAACTGTTTTTT.

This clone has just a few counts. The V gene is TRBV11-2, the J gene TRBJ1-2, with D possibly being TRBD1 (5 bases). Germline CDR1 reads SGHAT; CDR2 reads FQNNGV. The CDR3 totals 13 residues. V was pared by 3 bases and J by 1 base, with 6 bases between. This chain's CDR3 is CASSLGLNYGYTF. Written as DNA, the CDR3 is TGTGCCAGCAGCTTGGGACTTAACTATGGCTACACCTTC. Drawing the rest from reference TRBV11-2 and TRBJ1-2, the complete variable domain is EAGVAQSPRYKIIEKRQSVAFWCNPISGHATLYWYQQILGQGPKLLIQFQNNGVVDDSQLPKDRFSAERLKGVDSTLKIQPAKLEDSAVYLCASSLGLNYGYTFGSGTRLTVV.

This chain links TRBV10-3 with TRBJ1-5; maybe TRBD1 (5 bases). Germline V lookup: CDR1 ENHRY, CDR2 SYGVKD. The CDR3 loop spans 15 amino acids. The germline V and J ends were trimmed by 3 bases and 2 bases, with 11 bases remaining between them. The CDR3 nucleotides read TGTGCCATCAGTGAAGTGGGGGACCGCAATCAGCCCCAGCATTTT. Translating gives CAISEVGDRNQPQHF.

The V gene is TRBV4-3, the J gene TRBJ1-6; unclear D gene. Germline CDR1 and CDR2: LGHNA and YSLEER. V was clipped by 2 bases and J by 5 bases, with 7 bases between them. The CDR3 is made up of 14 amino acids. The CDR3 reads CASSQSRDNSPLHF. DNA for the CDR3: TGCGCCAGCAGCCAATCTCGGGATAATTCACCCCTCCACTTT.

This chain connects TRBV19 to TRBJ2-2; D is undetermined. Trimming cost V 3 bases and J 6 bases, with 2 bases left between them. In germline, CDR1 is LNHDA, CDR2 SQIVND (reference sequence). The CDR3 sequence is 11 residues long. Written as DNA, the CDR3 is TGTGCCAGTAGTATTCCCGGGGAGCTGTTTTTT. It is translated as CASSIPGELFF.

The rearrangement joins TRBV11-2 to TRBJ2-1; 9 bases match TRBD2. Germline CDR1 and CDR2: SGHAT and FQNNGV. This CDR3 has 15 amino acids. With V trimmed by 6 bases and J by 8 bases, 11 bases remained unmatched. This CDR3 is CASSSIAGVIDEQFF. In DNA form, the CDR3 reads TGTGCCAGCAGTTCAATAGCGGGAGTGATCGATGAGCAGTTCTTC.

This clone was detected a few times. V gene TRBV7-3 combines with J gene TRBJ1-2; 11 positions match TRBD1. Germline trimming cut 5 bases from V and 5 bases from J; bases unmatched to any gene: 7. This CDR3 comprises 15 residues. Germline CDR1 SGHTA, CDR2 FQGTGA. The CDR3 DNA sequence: TGTGCCAGCAGCCCAGGACAGGGGGCACGGTATGGCTACACCTTC. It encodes CASSPGQGARYGYTF. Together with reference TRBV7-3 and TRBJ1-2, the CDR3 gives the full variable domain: GAGVSQTPSNKVTEKGKYVELRCDPISGHTALYWYRQSLGQGPEFLIYFQGTGAADDSGLPNDRFFAVRPEGSVSTLKIQRTERGDSAVYLCASSPGQGARYGYTFGSGTRLTVV.

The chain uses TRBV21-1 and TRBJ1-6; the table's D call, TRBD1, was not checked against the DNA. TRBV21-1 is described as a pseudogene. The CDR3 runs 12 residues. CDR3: CASGITGVPLHF. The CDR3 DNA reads TGTGCCAGCGGAATTACAGGGGTACCCCTCCACTTT.

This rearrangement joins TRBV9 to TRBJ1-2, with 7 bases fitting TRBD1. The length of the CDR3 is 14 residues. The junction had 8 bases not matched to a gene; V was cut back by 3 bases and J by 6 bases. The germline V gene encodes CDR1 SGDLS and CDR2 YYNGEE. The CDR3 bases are TGTGCCAGCAGCGGGGGGGACAGTAAGAATGGCTACACCTTC. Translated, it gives CASSGGDSKNGYTF.

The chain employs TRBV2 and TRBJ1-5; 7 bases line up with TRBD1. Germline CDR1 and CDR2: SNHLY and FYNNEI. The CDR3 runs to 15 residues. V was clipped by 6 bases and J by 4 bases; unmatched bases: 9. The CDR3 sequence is CASRDRPGQNQPQHF. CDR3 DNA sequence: TGTGCCAGCAGGGATCGCCCGGGACAGAATCAGCCCCAGCATTTT.

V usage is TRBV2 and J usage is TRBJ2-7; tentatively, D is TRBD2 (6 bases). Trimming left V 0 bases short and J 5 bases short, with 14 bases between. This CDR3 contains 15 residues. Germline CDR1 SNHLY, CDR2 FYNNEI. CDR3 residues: CASSEAEGLIDEQYF. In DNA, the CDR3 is TGTGCCAGCAGTGAAGCGGAGGGGCTCATCGACGAGCAGTACTTC.

CDR3 amino acids: CASSLGGTSDNEQFF. The CDR3 DNA follows: TGTGCCAGCAGCTTAGGAGGGACTAGCGACAATGAGCAGTTCTTC. The chain is built from TRBV11-2 and TRBJ2-1; TRBD2 aligns across 10 bases. The CDR3 consists of 15 residues. CDR1 and CDR2 (germline): SGHAT, FQNNGV. The V and J ends lost 1 base and 5 bases, in that order; junction bases with no gene match: 2.

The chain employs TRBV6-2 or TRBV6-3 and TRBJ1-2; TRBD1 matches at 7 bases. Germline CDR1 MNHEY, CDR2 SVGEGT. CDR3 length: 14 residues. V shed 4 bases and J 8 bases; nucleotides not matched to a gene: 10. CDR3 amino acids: CASSLESGGRGYTF. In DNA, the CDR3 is TGTGCCAGCAGTTTGGAGTCAGGGGGTCGAGGCTACACCTTC.

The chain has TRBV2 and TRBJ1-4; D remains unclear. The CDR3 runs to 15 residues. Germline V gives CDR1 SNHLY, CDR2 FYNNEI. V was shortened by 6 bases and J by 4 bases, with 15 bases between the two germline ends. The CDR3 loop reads CASSKKASINEKLFF. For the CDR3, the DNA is TGTGCCAGCAGCAAAAAGGCCAGTATTAATGAAAAACTGTTTTTT.

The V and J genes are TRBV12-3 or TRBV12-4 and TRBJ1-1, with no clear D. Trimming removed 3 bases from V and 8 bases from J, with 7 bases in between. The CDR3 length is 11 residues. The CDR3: CASSFYQEAFF. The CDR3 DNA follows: TGTGCCAGCAGTTTCTACCAGGAAGCTTTCTTT.